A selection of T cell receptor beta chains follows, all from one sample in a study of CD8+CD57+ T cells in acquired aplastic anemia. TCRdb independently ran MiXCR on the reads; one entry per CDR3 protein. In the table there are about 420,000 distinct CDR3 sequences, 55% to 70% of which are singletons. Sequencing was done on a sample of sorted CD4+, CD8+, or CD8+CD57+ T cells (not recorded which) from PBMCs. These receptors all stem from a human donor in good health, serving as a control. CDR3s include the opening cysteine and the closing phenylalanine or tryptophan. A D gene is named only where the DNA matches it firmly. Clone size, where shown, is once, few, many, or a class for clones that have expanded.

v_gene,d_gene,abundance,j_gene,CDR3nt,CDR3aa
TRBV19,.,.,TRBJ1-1,TGTGCCAGTACCCCTGGGGATACGGGGGAGGGTAACACTGAAGCTTTCTTT,CASTPGDTGEGNTEAFF
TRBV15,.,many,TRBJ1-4,TGTGCCACCAGCAGAGACGGGGAAAAACTGTTTTTT,CATSRDGEKLFF
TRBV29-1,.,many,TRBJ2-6,TGCAGCGTGAGGGAACCAGGGGCCAACGTCCTGACTTTC,CSVREPGANVLTF
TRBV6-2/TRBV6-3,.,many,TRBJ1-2,TGTGCCAGCAGTAACGGACAGTACTATGGCTACACCTTC,CASSNGQYYGYTF
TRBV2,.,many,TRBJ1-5,TGTGCCAGCAGTCCTCGGCCCCTCAATCAGCCCCAGCATTTT,CASSPRPLNQPQHF
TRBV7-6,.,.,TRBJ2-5,TGTGCCAGCAGCTTAGCGGTACAGGTAGACATCGAGACCCAGTACTTC,CASSLAVQVDIETQYF
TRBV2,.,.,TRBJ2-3,TGTGCCAGCAGTGTGCTCGCGGAAGATACGCAGTATTTT,CASSVLAEDTQYF
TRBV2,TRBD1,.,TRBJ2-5,TGTGCCAGCGGTGAACTCAGGGGGCTGGCAGATGACCAGTACTTC,CASGELRGLADDQYF
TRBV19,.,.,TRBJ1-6,TGTGCCAGTAGTGTCTCCGGCCACAGCAACTTTAATTCACCCCTCCACTTT,CASSVSGHSNFNSPLHF
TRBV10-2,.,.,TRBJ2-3,TGCGCCAGCAGGGAACGCGCGGCGACGGATACGCAGTATTTT,CASRERAATDTQYF
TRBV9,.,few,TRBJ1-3,TGTGCCAGCAGCGTTACAGGGTCTGGAAACACCATATATTTT,CASSVTGSGNTIYF
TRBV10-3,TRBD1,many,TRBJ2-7,TGTGCCATCAGAGACCCTACTTCTGGGGGACAGGGGTCCTACGAGCAGTACTTC,CAIRDPTSGGQGSYEQYF
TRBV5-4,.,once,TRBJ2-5,TGTGCCAGCAGCCAAGATAATAGCCAAGAGACCCAGTACTTC,CASSQDNSQETQYF
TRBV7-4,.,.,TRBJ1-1,.,CASSFSVNTEAFFF
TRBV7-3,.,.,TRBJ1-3,TGTGCCAGCAGCTCGGGACCGGCCCTTTATGGCTACACCTTT,CASSSGPALYGYTF
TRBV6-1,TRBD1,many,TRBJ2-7,TGTGCCAGCAGTGACGAGGCGGACAGGGCCGGCTACGAGCAGTACTTC,CASSDEADRAGYEQYF
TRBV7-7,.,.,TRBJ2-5,TGTGCCAGCAGCCAAAGTGCGAGGGGCGAGACCCAGTACTTC,CASSQSARGETQYF
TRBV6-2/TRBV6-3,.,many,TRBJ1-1,TGTGCCAGCAGAACGACACTCCCGAACACTGAAGCTTTCTTT,CASRTTLPNTEAFF
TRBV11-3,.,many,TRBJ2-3,TGTGCCGCTAGTGGGGTAAGGGGCACAGATACGCAGTATTTT,CAASGVRGTDTQYF
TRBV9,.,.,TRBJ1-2,TGTGCCAGCAGCCTCGTTGGAGGGGATTGCTACGCCTTC,CASSLVGGDCYAF
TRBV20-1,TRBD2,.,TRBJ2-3,TGCAGTGCTAGTGTAGTAGCGGGGGGTGCGGGTACGCAGTATTTT,CSASVVAGGAGTQYF
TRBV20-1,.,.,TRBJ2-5,TGCAGTGCTAACAAACAGGGACGCCAAGAGACCCAGTACTTC,CSANKQGRQETQYF
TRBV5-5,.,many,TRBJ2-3,TGTGCCAGCAGCCGCCTGTCAGATACGCAGTATTTT,CASSRLSDTQYF
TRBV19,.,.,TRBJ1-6,TGTGCCAGTAGTATGGGGGGCAGCTGTAATTCACCCCTCCACTTT,CASSMGGSCNSPLHF
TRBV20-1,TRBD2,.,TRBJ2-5,TGCAGTGCTAGAGGACTAGCGGGGGCCCAAGAGACCCAGTACTTC,CSARGLAGAQETQYF
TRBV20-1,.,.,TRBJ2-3,TGCAGTGCTGTCGACCGGGAGTCAGATACGCAGTATTTT,CSAVDRESDTQYF
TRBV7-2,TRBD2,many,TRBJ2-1,TGTGCCAGCAGCTTAAAGACTAGCGGGGGTTTTGAGCAGTTCTTC,CASSLKTSGGFEQFF
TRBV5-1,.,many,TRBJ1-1,TGCGCCAGCAGCTTGGTGGTGGTAGGGGAGGTGAGCACTGAAGCTTTCTTT,CASSLVVVGEVSTEAFF
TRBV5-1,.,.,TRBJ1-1,TGCGCCAGCAGCCCAGAGGGGCAAGGGGTAGCTTTCTTT,CASSPEGQGVAFF
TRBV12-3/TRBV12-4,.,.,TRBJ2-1,TGTGCCAGCACCTCCACACAGAACAATGAGCAGTTCTTC,CASTSTQNNEQFF
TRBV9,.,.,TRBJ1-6,TGTGCCAGCAGCGATTCTGGTCAGACCCAAAATTCACCCCTCCACTTT,CASSDSGQTQNSPLHF
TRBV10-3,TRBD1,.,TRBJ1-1,TGTGCCATCAGTGAGTCGGGGCAGGGGGAAATAGCTGAAGTTTTCTTT,CAISESGQGEIAEVFF
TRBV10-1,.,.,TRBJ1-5,TGCGCCAGCAGTGTATTCAAGCGTGGGTCCAATCATTTT,CASSVFKRGSNHF
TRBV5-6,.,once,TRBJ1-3,TGTGCCAGCAGCTTGGAACAGGGAAACACCATATATTTT,CASSLEQGNTIYF
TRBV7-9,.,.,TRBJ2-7,TGTGCCAGCAGCTTATCCGACAGCGTGTACTACGAGCAGTACTTC,CASSLSDSVYYEQYF
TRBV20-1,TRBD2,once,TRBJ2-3,TGCAGTGCTAGTGGGCACCTAGCGGGGGCGGATACGCAGTATTTT,CSASGHLAGADTQYF
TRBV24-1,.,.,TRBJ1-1,TGTGCCACCAGTGATTTGATAGGGAGACATTTCTTT,CATSDLIGRHFF
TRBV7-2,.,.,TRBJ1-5,TGTGCCAGCAGCTCAGTGGGAAGCGAGACCCAGTACTTCCAGCATTTT,CASSSVGSETQYFQHF
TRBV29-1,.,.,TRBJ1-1,TGCAGCGGCGGACGTAACACTGAAGCTTTCTTT,CSGGRNTEAFF
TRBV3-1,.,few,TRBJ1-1,TGTGCCAGCAGCCTTGGGGTAGGAGATGAAGCTTTCTTT,CASSLGVGDEAFF
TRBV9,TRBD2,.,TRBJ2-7,TGTGCCAGCAGCGTAGGAGCTAGCGGGGGGGTTGAGAACTTC,CASSVGASGGVENF
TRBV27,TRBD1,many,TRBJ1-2,TGTGCCAGCAGTTTGACAGACAGGGACTATGGCTACACCTTC,CASSLTDRDYGYTF
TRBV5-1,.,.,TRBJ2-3,TGCGCCAGCAGCCTGGGTGATAGGCTGAATACGCAGTATTTT,CASSLGDRLNTQYF
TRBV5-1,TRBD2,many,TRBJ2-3,TGCGCCAGCAGCGAGGTAGCGGGGGCCACAGATACGCAGTATTTT,CASSEVAGATDTQYF
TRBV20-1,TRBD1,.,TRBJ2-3,TGCAGTGCTAGCGTCCAGGACAGGGGGTCAGATACGCAGTATTTT,CSASVQDRGSDTQYF
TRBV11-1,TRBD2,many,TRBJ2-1,TGTGCCAGCAGCTTTGGGGGAGCGGGGGGCGCAGAGAGTGAGCAGTTCTTC,CASSFGGAGGAESEQFF
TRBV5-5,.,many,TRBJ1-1,TGTGCCAGCAGCTTTCCTTACACAAACACTGAAGCTTTCTTT,CASSFPYTNTEAFF
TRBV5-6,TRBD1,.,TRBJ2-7,TGTGCCAGCAGCCTCCAAGCTAGGACAGGGGGCTACGAGCAGTACTTC,CASSLQARTGGYEQYF
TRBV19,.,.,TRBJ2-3,TGTGCCAGCGGCAAAGGGGCAGATACGCAGTATTTT,CASGKGADTQYF
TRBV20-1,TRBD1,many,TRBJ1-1,TGCAGTGCTAGAGATCGGGGGACAGGGGATGAAGCTTTCTTT,CSARDRGTGDEAFF
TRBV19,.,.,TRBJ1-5,TGTGCCAGTAGTCCGAGGACGGGACGGCAGCCACAGCATTTT,CASSPRTGRQPQHF
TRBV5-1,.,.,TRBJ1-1,TGCGCCTGGAGTGTCGCGTGGAGAAGTAAAGCTTTCTTT,CAWSVAWRSKAFF
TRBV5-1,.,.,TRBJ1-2,TGCGCCAGCAGCCAAGAGACAGGTGACCTCGGTGGCTACACCTTC,CASSQETGDLGGYTF
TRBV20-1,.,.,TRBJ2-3,TGCAGTATTATCGGCGGCGCGAGCTATGCAGATACGCAGTATTTT,CSIIGGASYADTQYF
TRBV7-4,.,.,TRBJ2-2,TGTGCCAGCAGCTTGGCAGGGGAACACAAGCCGGAGCTTTTTTTT,CASSLAGEHKPELFF
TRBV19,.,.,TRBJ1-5,TGTGCCAGTAGTATCAAGACTCATACACATACGCATTTT,CASSIKTHTHTHF
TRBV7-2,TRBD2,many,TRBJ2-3,TGTGCCAGCAGCTTAGACAGCGGGGGCACAGATACGCAGTATTTT,CASSLDSGGTDTQYF
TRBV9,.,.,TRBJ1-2,TGTGCCAGCAGCTTGGGGACGGCGAACTTTGGATACACCTTC,CASSLGTANFGYTF
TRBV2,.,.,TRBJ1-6,TGTGCCAGCAGCGGAGCCGGGGGAGGGGCTAACTATCGCCACAACTTT,CASSGAGGGANYRHNF